Each of the 24 T cell receptor beta chains below was sequenced from the same sample in a study of lymphopenia after photon versus proton radiotherapy. TCRdb's copy holds only in-frame clones and misses some; the assay was immunoSEQ multiplex PCR. Of 20,000 to 25,000 clones in the sample, roughly 90% were seen once. Source: peripheral blood, taken from a patient treated with proton-based radiotherapy. Source of these receptors: a man at least 80 years old with esophageal cancer.

V is TRBV6-5 and J is TRBJ2-7; D might be TRBD1 (6 bases). The CDR3 totals 16 residues. V was clipped by 4 bases and J by 3 bases, with 19 bases between them. The germline V gene encodes CDR1 MNHEY and CDR2 SVGAGI. For the CDR3, the DNA is TGTGCCAGCAGTTCACCGGGACACAAGATGGACTACGAGCAGTACTTC. Encoded protein: CASSSPGHKMDYEQYF.

The gene calls are TRBV5-8 and TRBJ1-4, with D perhaps TRBD1 (5 bases). CDR1 SGHTS and CDR2 YDEGEE come from the germline V gene. This CDR3 spans 15 amino acids. V lost 2 bases and J 11 bases, leaving 19 bases between the germline ends. The CDR3 is CASSLNDSPSGKLFF. CDR3 nucleotide sequence: TGTGCCAGCAGCTTAAACGACAGCCCATCGGGGAAACTGTTTTTT.

The J gene is TRBJ2-4, the V gene TRBV9; no reliable D call. Looked up from germline, CDR1 is SGDLS and CDR2 is YYNGEE. The CDR3 has 14 amino acids. The germline V and J ends were trimmed by 0 bases and 0 bases, with 4 bases remaining between them. The CDR3 sequence is CASSVGVAKNIQYF. The CDR3 nucleotides read TGTGCCAGCAGCGTAGGGGTAGCCAAAAACATTCAGTACTTC.

This clone was found once. The chain uses TRBV30 and TRBJ2-5, with TRBD1 matching 11 bases. Germline CDR1 reads GTSNPN; CDR2 reads SVGIG (reference sequence). Losses at the gene ends were 2 bases for V and 0 bases for J; bases not matched to a gene: 5. The CDR3 is 16 amino acids. CDR3 region: CAWSSWDRGYQETQYF. The CDR3 DNA is TGTGCCTGGAGTTCCTGGGACAGGGGGTACCAAGAGACCCAGTACTTC.

This clone was counted between two and nine times. This chain joins TRBV2 and TRBJ2-7; 14 nucleotides align to TRBD2. Per germline, CDR1 SNHLY and CDR2 FYNNEI. After removal of 4 bases from V and 2 bases from J, the junction contained 1 base not matched to a gene. The CDR3 loop spans 15 amino acids. CDR3 nucleotide sequence: TGTGCCAGCAGTGCGACTAGCGGGAGGGCCTACGAGCAGTACTTC. It codes for CASSATSGRAYEQYF. The variable domain in full, with the rest retrieved from reference TRBV2 and TRBJ2-7, is EPEVTQTPSHQVTQMGQEVILRCVPISNHLYFYWYRQILGQKVEFLVSFYNNEISEKSEIFDDQFSVERPDGSNFTLKIRSTKLEDSAMYFCASSATSGRAYEQYFGPGTRLTVT.

The rearrangement links TRBV7-2 to TRBJ1-4, with TRBD1 matching 9 bases. The CDR3 has 15 amino acids. CDR1 and CDR2 from the germline V gene are SGHTA and FQGNSA. With 5 bases clipped from V and 3 bases from J, the junction kept 4 bases outside the gene matches. The CDR3 protein is CASSVQGAANEKLFF. CDR3 DNA: TGTGCCAGCAGCGTACAGGGGGCAGCTAATGAAAAACTGTTTTTT.

The chain recombines TRBV9 with TRBJ2-1; TRBD2 is a possible D gene (5 bases). The ends were cut back, 2 bases at V and 10 bases at J, with 16 bases in the middle. This CDR3 has 14 residues. Germline loops: CDR1 SGDLS, CDR2 YYNGEE. The CDR3, as DNA: TGTGCCAGCAGCGTGACTACCTACAATGAGGAGCAGTTCTTC. It codes for CASSVTTYNEEQFF.

The rearrangement joins TRBV6-1 to TRBJ1-3, with TRBD1 as a possible D gene (5 bases). Trimming left V 6 bases short and J 3 bases short, with 9 bases between. This CDR3 comprises 13 residues. Germline CDR1 and CDR2: MNHNS and SASEGT. As DNA, the CDR3 is TGTGCCAGCAGCAGGGACTTTGGAAACACCATATATTTT. It is translated as CASSRDFGNTIYF.

This sequence joins TRBV5-1 and TRBJ2-5, with 10 bases fitting TRBD2. This CDR3 region has 15 residues. Germline loops: CDR1 SGHRS, CDR2 YFSETQ. The junction had 4 bases not matched to a gene; V was cut back by 4 bases and J by 1 base. In DNA, the CDR3 is TGCGCCAGCAGCCGGAGCGGGGGGGTCCAAGAGACCCAGTACTTC. It is translated as CASSRSGGVQETQYF.

This chain uses TRBV7-2 with TRBJ2-7; TRBD2 matches at 8 bases. V dropped 7 bases and J dropped 6; count of bases not matched to a gene: 8. The CDR3 covers 13 residues. CDR1 SGHTA and CDR2 FQGNSA come from the germline V gene. The CDR3 region has the DNA TGTGCCAGCACACCCGGCGGGGGGTTCGAGCAGTACTTC. This translates into CASTPGGGFEQYF. Together with reference TRBV7-2 and TRBJ2-7, the CDR3 gives the full variable domain: GAGVSQSPSNKVTEKGKDVELRCDPISGHTALYWYRQSLGQGLEFLIYFQGNSAPDKSGLPSDRFSAERTGGSVSTLTIQRTQQEDSAVYLCASTPGGGFEQYFGPGTRLTVT.

This chain uses TRBV5-1 with TRBJ2-3, with D unclear. Germline lookup yields CDR1 SGHRS and CDR2 YFSETQ. The CDR3 consists of 16 residues. V was shortened by 4 bases and J by 5 bases, with 20 bases between the two germline ends. The CDR3 protein is CASSHYKPLRRDTQYF. CDR3 sequence (DNA): TGCGCCAGCAGCCACTACAAACCTCTGAGAAGAGATACGCAGTATTTT. The full variable domain, completed using reference TRBV5-1 and TRBJ2-3, is KAGVTQTPRYLIKTRGQQVTLSCSPISGHRSVSWYQQTPGQGLQFLFEYFSETQRNKGNFPGRFSGRQFSNSRSEMNVSTLELGDSALYLCASSHYKPLRRDTQYFGPGTRLTVL.

A single count supports this clone. The rearrangement joins TRBV5-1 to TRBJ2-3; D is uncertain. Trimming cost V 5 bases and J 5 bases, with 18 bases left between them. Germline loops: CDR1 SGHRS, CDR2 YFSETQ. The CDR3 is made up of 15 amino acids. The CDR3, as DNA: TGCGCCAGCAGTTTAGACTCGGCCTCTCAAGATACGCAGTATTTT. It yields the protein CASSLDSASQDTQYF.

The V gene is TRBV6-5, the J gene TRBJ1-4; possibly TRBD1 for D (5 bases). Trimming removed 2 bases at V and 2 bases at J, with 12 bases between. Germline V gene lookup returns CDR1 MNHEY and CDR2 SVGAGI. The CDR3 covers 16 residues. The CDR3 spells CASSYGAGWTNEKLFF. For the CDR3, the DNA is TGTGCCAGCAGTTACGGGGCAGGGTGGACTAATGAAAAACTGTTTTTT.

The chain employs TRBV23-1 and TRBJ1-6; D gene unclear. TRBV23-1 is annotated as an ORF whose role is uncertain. The CDR3 loop spans 16 amino acids. Trimming left V 4 bases short and J 9 bases short, with 19 bases between. The CDR3 spells CASSLYAIYIGSPLHF. CDR3 sequence (DNA): TGCGCCAGCAGTCTTTATGCCATCTATATTGGTTCACCCCTCCACTTT.

The chain combines TRBV5-1 with TRBJ1-2; 12 bases fit TRBD1. This CDR3 has 15 amino acids. Germline assignment: CDR1 SGHRS and CDR2 YFSETQ. V was pared by 0 bases and J by 8 bases, with 5 bases of the junction left unmatched. CDR3 sequence reads: CASSLEGQGAQGYTF. The CDR3 region has the DNA TGCGCCAGCAGCTTGGAGGGACAGGGGGCGCAGGGCTACACCTTC.

This clone came up once. The V gene is TRBV5-1, the J gene TRBJ1-4; D not certain. Germline assignment: CDR1 SGHRS and CDR2 YFSETQ. Trimming pared 4 bases from V and 5 bases from J, leaving 12 bases between. This CDR3 is built from 14 residues. In nucleotides, the CDR3 is TGCGCCAGCAGCCCTTCGACGGGAAATGAAAAACTGTTTTTT. It codes for CASSPSTGNEKLFF. Using reference TRBV5-1 and TRBJ1-4 for the parts outside the CDR3, the full variable domain is KAGVTQTPRYLIKTRGQQVTLSCSPISGHRSVSWYQQTPGQGLQFLFEYFSETQRNKGNFPGRFSGRQFSNSRSEMNVSTLELGDSALYLCASSPSTGNEKLFFGSGTQLSVL.

The CDR3 DNA follows: TGTGCCAGCAGCAAAGTATTCAGGGGACTAGCGGGAGGGAAACCGGAGGGCGATGAGCAGTTCTTC. As protein: CASSKVFRGLAGGKPEGDEQFF. The V gene is TRBV21-1, the J gene TRBJ2-1; the table's TRBD2 call for D was not verified on the DNA. TRBV21-1 is annotated as a pseudogene. The CDR3 loop spans 22 amino acids.

This chain uses TRBV7-2 with TRBJ2-1, with a possible D match to TRBD1 (5 bases). V lost 4 bases, J lost 0 bases, and 10 bases lay in between. Germline CDR1 and CDR2: SGHTA and FQGNSA. This CDR3 region has 15 residues. The CDR3 sequence: CASSSTGLSYNEQFF. The CDR3 DNA follows: TGTGCCAGCAGCTCTACAGGCCTCTCCTACAATGAGCAGTTCTTC.

This chain uses TRBV7-2 with TRBJ1-1; no firm D call. Trimming removed 6 bases from V and 13 bases from J, with 9 bases in between. Germline CDR1 and CDR2: SGHTA and FQGNSA. The length of the CDR3 is 9 residues. The CDR3 DNA sequence: TGTGCCAGCAGTTTAACACTTTTCTTT. This sequence encodes CASSLTLFF.

The rearrangement joins TRBV19 to TRBJ1-2; TRBD1 matches 7 bases. V lost 6 bases, J lost 8 bases, and 9 bases stayed unmatched. The CDR3 has 13 residues. CDR1 is LNHDA and CDR2 is SQIVND in the germline V gene (reference sequence). The CDR3 DNA is TGTGCCAGTAGGGCATTCCAGGGGGAGGGCTACACCTTC. Translated, it gives CASRAFQGEGYTF.

V and J are TRBV11-2 and TRBJ1-2; D may be TRBD1 (6 bases). Looked up from germline, CDR1 is SGHAT and CDR2 is FQNNGV. Trimming stripped 5 bases from V and 3 bases from J, with 10 bases between. CDR3 length equals 13 residues. CDR3 in DNA: TGTGCCAGCAGCCAGGGGCACGACTATGGCTACACCTTC. As protein: CASSQGHDYGYTF.

The chain is built from TRBV7-4 and TRBJ2-7; tentatively, D is TRBD1 or TRBD2 (6 bases each). Deletions cut 1 base from V and 4 bases from J, with 8 bases between. The germline V gene has CDR1 SGHVT and CDR2 SQSDAQ. This CDR3 is built from 13 residues. The CDR3: CASSLEGGYEQYF. CDR3 nucleotide sequence: TGTGCCAGCAGCTTAGAGGGGGGATACGAGCAGTACTTC.

The chain recombines TRBV29-1 with TRBJ2-7; 13 positions match TRBD2. Unmatched junction bases numbered 7, after V lost 3 bases and J lost 2 bases. CDR1 is SQVTM, CDR2 ANQGSEA, per germline. The CDR3 contains 16 residues. The CDR3 DNA follows: TGCAGCGTTGAGACTAGCGGGGGGCAGATTCCCTACGAGCAGTACTTC. The encoded protein is CSVETSGGQIPYEQYF.

The rearrangement uses TRBV5-1 and TRBJ2-5, with D perhaps TRBD2 (5 bases). The CDR3 consists of 13 residues. Germline CDR1 SGHRS, CDR2 YFSETQ. V shed 4 bases and J shed 5 bases, with 12 bases lying between them. The CDR3 nucleotides are TGCGCCAGCAGCACCGGACCGGGGGAGACCCAGTACTTC. This translates into CASSTGPGETQYF.